What follows are 9 T cell receptor beta chains derived from one specimen sequenced in a study of T cell responses to AZD1222 COVID-19 vaccine. Clones were sequenced by immunoSEQ multiplex PCR, and TCRdb holds only the in-frame ones, with some missing. The table has approximately 150,000 clones, around 93% seen once. Sequencing was performed on peripheral blood, taken on day 0 of AZD1222 vaccination. Source of these receptors: an adult in good health.

This chain joins TRBV19 and TRBJ1-5, with D hard to call. V was shortened by 4 bases and J by 3 bases, with 13 bases between the two germline ends. CDR1 LNHDA and CDR2 SQIVND come from the germline V gene (reference sequence). This CDR3 is built from 15 residues. The CDR3 DNA reads TGTGCCAGTAGTAAGGGCCAGACTTTCAATCAGCCCCAGCATTTT. It encodes CASSKGQTFNQPQHF.

The chain employs TRBV18 and TRBJ2-3; maybe TRBD1 (6 bases). The CDR3 covers 15 residues. CDR1 KGHSH and CDR2 LQKENI come from the germline V gene. Trimming shortened V by 3 bases and J by 2 bases, and 12 bases separated the two germline ends. CDR3 residues: CASSPETGITDTQYF. DNA for the CDR3: TGTGCCAGCTCACCCGAGACAGGCATCACAGATACGCAGTATTTT.

This sequence joins TRBV27 and TRBJ2-5; D may be TRBD2 (5 bases). V shed 5 bases and J shed 5 bases, with 12 bases lying between them. The length of the CDR3 is 13 residues. CDR1 and CDR2 from the germline V gene are MNHEY and SMNVEV (reference sequence). This CDR3 is CASSQRRLETQYF. CDR3 DNA sequence: TGTGCCAGCAGTCAGCGGAGATTGGAGACCCAGTACTTC.

The chain combines TRBV27 with TRBJ2-2; weak D call: TRBD2 (6 bases). Germline CDR1 reads MNHEY; CDR2 reads SMNVEV (reference sequence). The V end was cut by 2 bases, the J end by 2 bases, with 9 bases between. This CDR3 comprises 15 residues. The CDR3 is CASSLLARNTGELFF. CDR3 coding DNA: TGTGCCAGCAGTTTACTAGCGAGAAACACCGGGGAGCTGTTTTTT.

The chain combines TRBV30 with TRBJ2-7; TRBD2 might be the D (6 bases). The V gene lost 0 bases and the J gene lost 3 bases, with 15 bases spanning the gap. The CDR3 has 15 amino acids. CDR1 and CDR2 from the germline V gene are GTSNPN and SVGIG (reference sequence). DNA for the CDR3: TGTGCCTGGAGTGTCCCGGGACTTCTTCACTACGAGCAGTACTTC. It encodes CAWSVPGLLHYEQYF.

V is TRBV10-1 and J is TRBJ2-1, with D possibly matching TRBD2 (6 bases). The CDR3 spans 12 residues. Germline CDR1 reads WNHNN; CDR2 reads SYGVQD (reference sequence). V shed 8 bases and J shed 9 bases, with 14 bases lying between them. The CDR3 sequence is CASGGGYGEQFF. As DNA, the CDR3 is TGCGCCAGCGGAGGAGGGTACGGTGAGCAGTTCTTC.

The chain has TRBV9 and TRBJ2-7; 8 positions match TRBD2. Germline V gives CDR1 SGDLS, CDR2 YYNGEE. Trimming at V came to 0 bases and at J to 2 bases, leaving 4 bases not matched to a gene. CDR3 length: 15 amino acids. This CDR3 is CASSVDAGGTYEQYF. In DNA form, the CDR3 reads TGTGCCAGCAGCGTAGATGCGGGAGGTACCTACGAGCAGTACTTC.

This clone was detected only once. The chain is built from TRBV5-6 and TRBJ2-7; D is perhaps TRBD2 (5 bases). The CDR3 is 15 residues long. From germline, CDR1 is SGHDT and CDR2 YYEEEE. V was trimmed by 0 bases and J by 2 bases, leaving 12 bases between them. The CDR3 bases are TGTGCCAGCAGCTTGGCCCTAGCACCCACCTACGAGCAGTACTTC. Translated: CASSLALAPTYEQYF.

This chain connects TRBV9 to TRBJ2-7; 8 nucleotides agree with TRBD1. Germline CDR1 is SGDLS and CDR2 is YYNGEE. V dropped 4 bases and J dropped 3; count of bases not matched to a gene: 12. The CDR3 is made up of 16 amino acids. For the CDR3, the DNA is TGTGCCAGCAGCCCTAACTTCAGGGGGCCCTACTACGAGCAGTACTTC. Its protein is CASSPNFRGPYYEQYF.